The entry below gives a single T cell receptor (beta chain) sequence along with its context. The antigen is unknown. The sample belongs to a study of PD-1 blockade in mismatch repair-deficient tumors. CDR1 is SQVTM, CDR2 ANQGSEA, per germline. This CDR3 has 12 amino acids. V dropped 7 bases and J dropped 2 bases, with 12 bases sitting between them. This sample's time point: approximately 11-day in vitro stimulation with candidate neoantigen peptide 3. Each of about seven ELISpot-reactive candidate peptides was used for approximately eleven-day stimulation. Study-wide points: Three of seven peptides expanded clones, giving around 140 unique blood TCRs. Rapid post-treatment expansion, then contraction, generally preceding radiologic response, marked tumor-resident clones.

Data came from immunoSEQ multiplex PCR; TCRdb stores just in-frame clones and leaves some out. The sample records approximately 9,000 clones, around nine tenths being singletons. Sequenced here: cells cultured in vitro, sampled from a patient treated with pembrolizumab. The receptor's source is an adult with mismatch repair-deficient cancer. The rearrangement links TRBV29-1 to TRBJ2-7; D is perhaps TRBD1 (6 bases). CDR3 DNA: TGCAGCGCGGCCGGGACAACCTACGAGCAGTACTTC. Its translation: CSAAGTTYEQYF.